The rows below give T cell receptor beta chains drawn from one sample of a study of blood T cells in healthy people across ages. Each CDR3 protein is one row after TCRdb ran MiXCR on the 5' RACE reads. The table has hundreds of thousands of distinct CDR3 sequences, 43% seen once. The sequencing input was blood. These receptors were collected from a woman aged 60-75 years in good health. Both conserved end residues are part of each CDR3. D genes are given only for firm matches. Clone size is given for some rows only: seen once, a few or many times, or a class if the clone is expanded.

d_gene: NA
v_gene: TRBV5-1
len: 14
abundance: NA
j_gene: TRBJ1-1
CDR3aa: CASAGTGGSPEAFF
CDR3nt: TGCGCCAGCGCCGGGACGGGGGGCTCACCTGAAGCTTTCTTT

d_gene: NA
v_gene: TRBV7-2
len: 14
abundance: NA
j_gene: TRBJ2-1
CDR3aa: CASSLEHSQETQFF
CDR3nt: TGTGCCAGCAGCTTAGAACATTCCCAAGAGACCCAGTTCTTC

d_gene: NA
v_gene: TRBV2
len: 13
abundance: few
j_gene: TRBJ2-7
CDR3aa: CASRRQSSYEQYF
CDR3nt: TGTGCCAGCAGAAGACAGAGCTCCTACGAGCAGTACTTC

d_gene: TRBD2
v_gene: TRBV20-1
len: 17
abundance: NA
j_gene: TRBJ2-4
CDR3aa: CSARGSIAGDRGNIQYF
CDR3nt: TGCAGTGCTAGGGGCTCAATAGCGGGGGACCGGGGAAACATTCAGTACTTC

d_gene: NA
v_gene: TRBV7-9
len: 11
abundance: once
j_gene: TRBJ2-7
CDR3aa: CASRRDPEQYF
CDR3nt: TGTGCCAGTAGGCGGGACCCGGAGCAGTACTTC

d_gene: TRBD1
v_gene: TRBV7-2
len: 14
abundance: few
j_gene: TRBJ1-5
CDR3aa: CASSSRDRDQPQHF
CDR3nt: TGTGCCAGCAGCTCCCGGGACAGGGATCAGCCCCAGCATTTT

d_gene: NA
v_gene: TRBV6-2/TRBV6-3
len: 16
abundance: NA
j_gene: TRBJ2-5
CDR3aa: CASSYNDGAAKETQYF
CDR3nt: TGTGCCAGCAGTTACAACGATGGCGCAGCCAAAGAGACCCAGTACTTC

d_gene: NA
v_gene: TRBV12-3/TRBV12-4
len: 15
abundance: NA
j_gene: TRBJ2-3
CDR3aa: CASSFWQGTMNTQYF
CDR3nt: TGTGCCAGCAGTTTTTGGCAGGGGACCATGAATACGCAGTATTTT

d_gene: TRBD2
v_gene: TRBV28
len: 15
abundance: NA
j_gene: TRBJ2-1
CDR3aa: CASSLGGVPYNEQFF
CDR3nt: TGTGCCAGCAGTTTAGGGGGGGTCCCCTACAATGAGCAGTTCTTC

d_gene: NA
v_gene: TRBV6-5
len: 14
abundance: NA
j_gene: TRBJ1-1
CDR3aa: CASSYRGASTEAFF
CDR3nt: TGTGCCAGCAGTTACAGGGGAGCAAGCACTGAAGCTTTCTTT

d_gene: NA
v_gene: TRBV5-6
len: 14
abundance: NA
j_gene: TRBJ1-1
CDR3aa: CASSWRGLNTEAFF
CDR3nt: TGTGCCAGCAGTTGGAGGGGCCTGAACACTGAAGCTTTCTTT

d_gene: NA
v_gene: TRBV29-1
len: 12
abundance: NA
j_gene: TRBJ1-3
CDR3aa: CSVEFSGNTIYF
CDR3nt: TGCAGCGTTGAATTTTCTGGAAACACCATATATTTT

d_gene: TRBD1
v_gene: TRBV28
len: 17
abundance: NA
j_gene: TRBJ1-2
CDR3aa: CASNQDRGREVSYGYTF
CDR3nt: TGTGCCAGCAACCAGGACAGGGGGCGCGAGGTAAGCTATGGCTACACCTTC

d_gene: NA
v_gene: TRBV2
len: 14
abundance: NA
j_gene: TRBJ2-7
CDR3aa: CATTPDSFIYEQYF
CDR3nt: TGTGCCACCACGCCCGACAGTTTCATCTACGAGCAGTACTTC

d_gene: TRBD2
v_gene: TRBV6-5
len: 12
abundance: NA
j_gene: TRBJ2-7
CDR3aa: CASTERGQSQYF
CDR3nt: TGTGCCAGCACGGAGCGGGGCCAATCCCAGTACTTC

d_gene: NA
v_gene: TRBV5-1
len: 12
abundance: few
j_gene: TRBJ2-1
CDR3aa: CASSSSGREQFF
CDR3nt: TGCGCCAGCAGCTCGTCCGGGCGTGAGCAGTTCTTC

d_gene: NA
v_gene: TRBV29-1
len: 15
abundance: few
j_gene: TRBJ2-3
CDR3aa: CSVINRVQKTDTQYF
CDR3nt: TGCAGCGTAATTAACAGGGTACAAAAAACAGATACGCAGTATTTT

d_gene: NA
v_gene: TRBV29-1
len: 13
abundance: few
j_gene: TRBJ2-1
CDR3aa: CSELSPSNNEQFF
CDR3nt: TGCAGCGAATTGTCTCCTTCGAACAATGAGCAGTTCTTC

d_gene: NA
v_gene: TRBV20-1
len: 14
abundance: few
j_gene: TRBJ2-5
CDR3aa: CSARGRQPGETQYF
CDR3nt: TGCAGTGCTAGAGGGCGACAGCCCGGCGAGACCCAGTACTTC

d_gene: TRBD1
v_gene: TRBV20-1
len: 15
abundance: NA
j_gene: TRBJ1-5
CDR3aa: CSAYRDRDSNQPQHF
CDR3nt: TGCAGTGCCTACCGGGACAGAGATAGCAATCAGCCCCAGCATTTT

d_gene: TRBD1
v_gene: TRBV5-1
len: 17
abundance: few
j_gene: TRBJ1-2
CDR3aa: CASSLQGNEVSNYGYTF
CDR3nt: TGCGCCAGCAGCTTACAGGGGAACGAGGTCTCAAACTATGGCTACACCTTC

d_gene: TRBD2
v_gene: TRBV4-1
len: 16
abundance: few
j_gene: TRBJ2-1
CDR3aa: CASSRELAGGGNEQFF
CDR3nt: TGCGCCAGCAGCCGAGAACTAGCGGGAGGGGGCAATGAGCAGTTCTTC

d_gene: NA
v_gene: TRBV7-2
len: 16
abundance: NA
j_gene: TRBJ2-7
CDR3aa: CASSLAAPGVVGEQYF
CDR3nt: TGTGCCAGCAGCTTAGCCGCCCCGGGGGTAGTCGGCGAGCAGTACTTC

d_gene: TRBD2
v_gene: TRBV30
len: 15
abundance: NA
j_gene: TRBJ2-1
CDR3aa: CAWRGGLAGYNEQFF
CDR3nt: TGTGCCTGGAGAGGGGGACTAGCGGGGTACAATGAGCAGTTCTTC

d_gene: NA
v_gene: TRBV12-3/TRBV12-4
len: 14
abundance: NA
j_gene: TRBJ2-7
CDR3aa: CASSFTRFRAEQYF
CDR3nt: TGTGCCAGCAGTTTTACCAGGTTTCGGGCCGAGCAGTACTTC

d_gene: TRBD2
v_gene: TRBV20-1
len: 16
abundance: NA
j_gene: TRBJ2-3
CDR3aa: CSARDRSGRAIDTQYF
CDR3nt: TGCAGTGCTAGAGATCGTAGCGGGAGGGCCATAGATACGCAGTATTTT

d_gene: TRBD2
v_gene: TRBV7-8
len: 17
abundance: few
j_gene: TRBJ2-1
CDR3aa: CASSPSPGTSGSGEQFF
CDR3nt: TGTGCCAGCAGCCCGAGTCCCGGGACTAGCGGGAGTGGTGAGCAGTTCTTC

d_gene: NA
v_gene: TRBV20-1
len: 13
abundance: NA
j_gene: TRBJ2-7
CDR3aa: CSARHAGLYEQYF
CDR3nt: TGCAGTGCTAGACACGCAGGGTTATACGAGCAGTACTTC

d_gene: NA
v_gene: TRBV7-2
len: 12
abundance: few
j_gene: TRBJ2-7
CDR3aa: CASGSGLREQYF
CDR3nt: TGTGCCAGCGGCTCCGGACTCCGCGAGCAGTACTTC

d_gene: TRBD1
v_gene: TRBV18
len: 15
abundance: NA
j_gene: TRBJ2-1
CDR3aa: CASSPGTATNNEQFF
CDR3nt: TGTGCCAGCTCACCCGGGACAGCTACGAACAATGAGCAGTTCTTC

d_gene: NA
v_gene: TRBV6-5
len: 16
abundance: many
j_gene: TRBJ1-2
CDR3aa: CASIPGGAAINYGYTF
CDR3nt: TGTGCCAGCATTCCCGGCGGGGCCGCGATTAACTATGGCTACACCTTC

d_gene: NA
v_gene: TRBV18
len: 15
abundance: NA
j_gene: TRBJ1-2
CDR3aa: CASSPPSQGDYGYTF
CDR3nt: TGTGCCAGCTCACCCCCTTCACAGGGAGACTATGGCTACACCTTC

d_gene: NA
v_gene: TRBV3-1
len: 15
abundance: few
j_gene: TRBJ2-7
CDR3aa: CASSLGWGEVYEQYF
CDR3nt: TGTGCCAGCAGCCTCGGGTGGGGGGAAGTGTACGAGCAGTACTTC

d_gene: NA
v_gene: TRBV9
len: 18
abundance: NA
j_gene: TRBJ2-1
CDR3aa: CASSVEGLADRTKETQFF
CDR3nt: TGTGCCAGCAGCGTAGAGGGGCTAGCGGACAGAACCAAAGAGACCCAGTTCTTC

d_gene: NA
v_gene: TRBV7-3
len: 12
abundance: once
j_gene: TRBJ1-2
CDR3aa: CASSLTSGEVTF
CDR3nt: TGTGCCAGCAGCTTAACGTCAGGGGAAGTCACCTTC

d_gene: NA
v_gene: TRBV7-3
len: 14
abundance: NA
j_gene: TRBJ2-1
CDR3aa: CASSLPVPYNEQFF
CDR3nt: TGTGCCAGCAGCTTACCCGTCCCCTACAATGAGCAGTTCTTC

d_gene: NA
v_gene: TRBV11-2
len: 11
abundance: NA
j_gene: TRBJ2-7
CDR3aa: CASSSGGAQYF
CDR3nt: TGTGCCAGCAGCTCCGGAGGGGCCCAGTACTTC

d_gene: NA
v_gene: TRBV27
len: 15
abundance: NA
j_gene: TRBJ2-1
CDR3aa: CASSSIGQQYNEQFF
CDR3nt: TGTGCCAGCAGTTCAATAGGGCAGCAATACAATGAGCAGTTCTTC

d_gene: TRBD2
v_gene: TRBV7-6
len: 16
abundance: NA
j_gene: TRBJ2-4
CDR3aa: CASSLGEGKWGNIQYF
CDR3nt: TGTGCCAGCAGCTTAGGGGAGGGCAAGTGGGGAAACATTCAGTACTTC

d_gene: TRBD2
v_gene: TRBV20-1
len: 13
abundance: many
j_gene: TRBJ2-5
CDR3aa: CSAPVAGEETQYF
CDR3nt: TGCAGTGCCCCTGTAGCGGGGGAAGAGACCCAGTACTTC

d_gene: NA
v_gene: TRBV6-6
len: 13
abundance: NA
j_gene: TRBJ1-2
CDR3aa: CASSTVLDYGYTF
CDR3nt: TGTGCCAGCAGTACCGTATTGGACTATGGCTACACCTTC

d_gene: TRBD1
v_gene: TRBV5-1
len: 14
abundance: NA
j_gene: TRBJ2-7
CDR3aa: CASSSTGLGEEQYF
CDR3nt: TGCGCCAGCAGCTCGACAGGGCTTGGTGAAGAGCAGTACTTC

d_gene: TRBD2
v_gene: TRBV3-1
len: 13
abundance: NA
j_gene: TRBJ2-1
CDR3aa: CASGLAGVHEQFF
CDR3nt: TGTGCCAGTGGACTAGCGGGAGTCCATGAGCAGTTCTTC

d_gene: TRBD2
v_gene: TRBV29-1
len: 19
abundance: NA
j_gene: TRBJ2-5
CDR3aa: CSVEGGPGLAGAQVETQYF
CDR3nt: TGCAGCGTTGAAGGTGGTCCGGGACTAGCGGGAGCCCAGGTAGAGACCCAGTACTTC

d_gene: NA
v_gene: TRBV5-6
len: 15
abundance: NA
j_gene: TRBJ2-3
CDR3aa: CASSLGPTLADTQYF
CDR3nt: TGTGCCAGCAGCTTGGGACCTACCCTCGCAGATACGCAGTATTTT

d_gene: TRBD1
v_gene: TRBV20-1
len: 17
abundance: few
j_gene: TRBJ2-3
CDR3aa: CSARKHGQGGSTDTQYF
CDR3nt: TGCAGTGCTAGAAAGCACGGACAGGGCGGGAGCACAGATACGCAGTATTTT

d_gene: NA
v_gene: TRBV12-3/TRBV12-4
len: 15
abundance: once
j_gene: TRBJ2-3
CDR3aa: CASSLARLETDTQYF
CDR3nt: TGTGCCAGCAGTTTAGCGCGACTAGAAACAGATACGCAGTATTTT

d_gene: NA
v_gene: TRBV28
len: 16
abundance: NA
j_gene: TRBJ2-2
CDR3aa: CASTPVGAANTGELFF
CDR3nt: TGTGCCAGCACCCCTGTTGGGGCGGCAAACACCGGGGAGCTGTTTTTT

d_gene: TRBD1
v_gene: TRBV20-1
len: 11
abundance: many
j_gene: TRBJ1-1
CDR3aa: CSVTGDIGAFF
CDR3nt: TGCAGTGTCACAGGGGACATCGGGGCTTTCTTT

d_gene: NA
v_gene: TRBV5-1
len: 14
abundance: NA
j_gene: TRBJ1-1
CDR3aa: CASMVQPMNTEAFF
CDR3nt: TGCGCCAGCATGGTACAGCCTATGAACACTGAAGCTTTCTTT

d_gene: NA
v_gene: TRBV7-2
len: 12
abundance: NA
j_gene: TRBJ2-5
CDR3aa: CASSSFQETQYF
CDR3nt: TGTGCCAGCAGCTCCTTTCAAGAGACCCAGTACTTC

d_gene: NA
v_gene: TRBV6-5
len: 14
abundance: NA
j_gene: TRBJ2-3
CDR3aa: CASSYSEATDTQYF
CDR3nt: TGTGCCAGCAGTTACTCGGAAGCTACAGATACGCAGTATTTT